The 9 T cell receptor beta chains presented below share a single source sample, sequenced in a study of OX40 agonist ivuxolimab in advanced cancers. Clones were read by immunoSEQ multiplex PCR, and TCRdb kept only the in-frame ones, dropping some. The sample consists of about 40,000 clones, roughly 82% of them appearing once. The sequencing here drew on CD4+ or CD8+ T cells sorted from blood, taken in a trial of the OX40 agonist ivuxolimab. The receptors here all came from an adult with an advanced solid tumor such as melanoma, head and neck, liver or kidney cancer.

The chain combines TRBV29-1 with TRBJ1-4; D unresolved. Per the germline V gene, CDR1 is SQVTM and CDR2 is ANQGSEA. V was pared by 2 bases and J by 2 bases, with 9 bases between. This CDR3 contains 14 residues. CDR3 sequence reads: CSVESPPTNEKLFF. CDR3 nucleotide sequence: TGCAGCGTTGAATCTCCCCCTACTAATGAAAAACTGTTTTTT.

The chain combines TRBV11-2 with TRBJ2-1, with no clear D. Trimming shortened V by 1 base and J by 7 bases, and 8 bases separated the two germline ends. The length of the CDR3 is 13 residues. The germline CDR1 and CDR2 sequences are SGHAT and FQNNGV. The CDR3 spells CASSLVSENEQFF. As DNA, the CDR3 is TGTGCCAGCAGCTTAGTCTCAGAAAATGAGCAGTTCTTC.

The genes are TRBV5-1 and TRBJ2-7; 10 nucleotides match TRBD2. CDR1 is SGHRS, CDR2 YFSETQ, per germline. Germline trimming cut 1 base from V and 5 bases from J; bases unmatched to any gene: 9. The CDR3 runs to 16 residues. The CDR3 loop is CASSLTSSGSGDEQYF. As DNA, the CDR3 is TGCGCCAGCAGCTTGACCTCTAGCGGGAGCGGCGACGAGCAGTACTTC. The whole variable domain, remainder taken from reference TRBV5-1 and TRBJ2-7, is KAGVTQTPRYLIKTRGQQVTLSCSPISGHRSVSWYQQTPGQGLQFLFEYFSETQRNKGNFPGRFSGRQFSNSRSEMNVSTLELGDSALYLCASSLTSSGSGDEQYFGPGTRLTVT.

The V gene is TRBV7-9, the J gene TRBJ1-5, with TRBD1 matching over 9 bases. The V gene end was trimmed by 4 bases and the J gene end by 4 bases; junction bases not matched to a gene: 5. Per germline, CDR1 SEHNR and CDR2 FQNEAQ (reference sequence). The CDR3 is made up of 15 amino acids. CDR3 nucleotides: TGTGCCAGCAGCTGGGGGACAGGGAGAAATCAGCCCCAGCATTTT. Its protein product is CASSWGTGRNQPQHF.

The V and J genes are TRBV7-2 and TRBJ2-5, with D perhaps assigned TRBD1 or TRBD2 (5 bases each). The J call is in doubt because the DNA end fits TRBJ2-7 better. The CDR3 extends over 13 amino acids. In germline, CDR1 is SGHTA, CDR2 FQGNSA. The CDR3 DNA sequence: TGTGCCAGCAGCTTACTTGGGGGAGCCGAGCAGTACTTC. Protein product: CASSLLGGAEQYF.

In its sample, this clone was seen a few times. The CDR3 DNA is TGTGCCTGGAACTCTGGGGTGGGCTACACCTTC. Encoded protein: CAWNSGVGYTF. The rearrangement uses TRBV30 and TRBJ1-2; no reliable D call. V was pared by 4 bases and J by 8 bases, with 11 bases between. This CDR3 has 11 amino acids. Germline lookup yields CDR1 GTSNPN and CDR2 SVGIG (reference sequence).

V usage is TRBV4-1 and J usage is TRBJ1-1, with 9 bases matching TRBD1. The CDR3 has 17 amino acids. Germline CDR1 MGHRA, CDR2 YSYEKL. V dropped 3 bases and J dropped 0; count of bases not matched to a gene: 8. In DNA form, the CDR3 reads TGCGCCAGCAGCCAGACACCCGGGACAGGGATGAACACTGAAGCTTTCTTT. It yields the protein CASSQTPGTGMNTEAFF.

The chain joins TRBV29-1 to TRBJ2-7; TRBD1 is a possible D gene (6 bases). The CDR3 extends over 15 amino acids. Germline CDR1 is SQVTM and CDR2 is ANQGSEA. V gave up 6 bases and J gave up 1 base, with 19 bases separating them. The CDR3 sequence is CSVVIRDISSYEQYF. CDR3 DNA sequence: TGCAGCGTCGTTATTCGGGACATCTCATCCTACGAGCAGTACTTC.

The rearrangement joins TRBV11-2 to TRBJ2-2, with D unresolved. This CDR3 contains 16 residues. CDR1 is SGHAT, CDR2 FQNNGV, per germline. V shed 2 bases and J shed 7 bases, with 17 bases lying between them. CDR3 region: CASSLLANPRSGELFF. The DNA of the CDR3 is TGTGCCAGCAGCTTACTTGCGAACCCCAGAAGCGGGGAGCTGTTTTTT.